There are a few counts of the clone carrying this T cell receptor beta chain. Its antigen is unknown. These data originate in a study of T and B cells in COVID-19 patients. The wider study: The recovered patients had mostly mild to moderate COVID-19 with outpatient management. Study observations and caveats: There were some 2,500 TCR clusters exclusive to the recovered cohort, around 32 with low generation probability.

From blood, about 230-500 ng of genomic DNA served as TRB template. The CDR3 is made up of 15 amino acids. V lost 6 bases and J 3 bases, leaving 15 bases between the germline ends. BIOMED2 TRB-A/B primer pools were used in multiplex TRB PCR. MiXCR was run by TCRdb on the multiplex PCR reads, yielding one entry per CDR3 protein. The sample lists 8,000 or so distinct CDR3 sequences, 35% to 45% occurring once. This chain uses TRBV12-3 or TRBV12-4 with TRBJ2-1; no clear D. The sequence was obtained from a human donor who had recovered from COVID-19. The sequencing sample was made of blood. CDR3 loop: CASRAEALDYNEQFF. The DNA for the CDR3 is TGTGCCAGCAGAGCTGAGGCCCTAGACTACAATGAGCAGTTCTTC.